One sample yielded the 9 T cell receptor beta chains listed below, sequenced in a study of OX40 agonist ivuxolimab in advanced cancers. The protocol was immunoSEQ multiplex PCR, while the TCRdb copy is restricted to in-frame clones and leaves out a portion. The table has 70,000 or so clones, more than 75% seen once. Sequenced here: CD4+ or CD8+ T cells sorted from blood, sampled in a trial of the OX40 agonist ivuxolimab. Receptor source: an adult with an advanced solid tumor such as melanoma, head and neck, liver or kidney cancer.

This chain joins TRBV6-5 and TRBJ2-2; D remains ambiguous. Germline-derived CDR1 and CDR2 are MNHEY and SVGAGI. Trimming took off 2 bases at V and 1 base at J, with 11 bases between the two ends. The CDR3 extends over 16 amino acids. The CDR3 protein is CASSYDLNRNTGELFF. CDR3 DNA: TGTGCCAGCAGTTACGATCTTAACAGGAACACCGGGGAGCTGTTTTTT.

This clone was counted a few times. The gene calls are TRBV28 and TRBJ1-2, with 9 nucleotides matching TRBD1. The CDR3 spans 14 residues. Per the germline V gene, CDR1 is MDHEN and CDR2 is SYDVKM. V dropped 6 bases and J dropped 8; count of bases not matched to a gene: 10. CDR3 in DNA: TGTGCCAGCAGACCACAACAGGGGGCTGGAGGCTACACCTTC. Translating it yields CASRPQQGAGGYTF.

This chain joins TRBV9 and TRBJ2-3; 9 nucleotides agree with TRBD1. This CDR3 comprises 14 residues. CDR1 and CDR2 (germline): SGDLS, YYNGEE. Unmatched junction bases numbered 3, after V lost 6 bases and J lost 1 base. CDR3 sequence: CASTTGGGTDTQYF. The CDR3 nucleotides are TGTGCCAGCACCACAGGGGGCGGCACAGATACGCAGTATTTT.

V and J are TRBV7-2 and TRBJ2-3; 13 bases map to TRBD2. V was clipped by 6 bases and J by 4 bases; unmatched bases: 4. Per germline, CDR1 SGHTA and CDR2 FQGNSA. This CDR3 comprises 15 residues. The CDR3 DNA is TGTGCCAGCAGATTTGGGACTAGCGGGGCAGATACGCAGTATTTT. Translated: CASRFGTSGADTQYF. Filled out from reference TRBV7-2 and TRBJ2-3, the complete variable domain reads GAGVSQSPSNKVTEKGKDVELRCDPISGHTALYWYRQSLGQGLEFLIYFQGNSAPDKSGLPSDRFSAERTGGSVSTLTIQRTQQEDSAVYLCASRFGTSGADTQYFGPGTRLTVL.

This chain joins TRBV11-1 and TRBJ2-3, with unresolved D. Germline CDR1 and CDR2: SGHAT and FQDESV (reference sequence). This CDR3 has 11 residues. Trimming removed 4 bases from V and 4 bases from J, with 3 bases in between. The CDR3 loop is CASSSSDTQYF. The DNA for the CDR3 is TGTGCCAGCAGCTCCTCAGATACGCAGTATTTT.

This chain uses TRBV19 with TRBJ2-5; D is perhaps TRBD1 (6 bases). V gave up 5 bases and J gave up 7 bases, with 14 bases separating them. Looked up from germline, CDR1 is LNHDA and CDR2 is SQIVND (reference sequence). This CDR3 has 13 residues. CDR3 sequence (DNA): TGTGCCAGTAGTCGACAGGCTGGGGGGACCCAGTACTTC. It specifies CASSRQAGGTQYF.

The rearrangement uses TRBV5-1 and TRBJ2-7; a possible D gene is TRBD1 (6 bases). Trimming cost V 2 bases and J 3 bases, with 9 bases left between them. Germline V CDR1 and CDR2: SGHRS, YFSETQ. The CDR3 runs 13 residues. CDR3 DNA sequence: TGCGCCAGCAGCTTACAGGGATTCTACGAGCAGTACTTC. Translated, it gives CASSLQGFYEQYF.

This sequence joins TRBV27 and TRBJ1-5; 7 bases are a match to TRBD1. CDR1 MNHEY and CDR2 SMNVEV come from the germline V gene (reference sequence). The CDR3 sequence is 17 residues long. The V and J ends lost 5 bases and 1 base, in that order; junction bases with no gene match: 11. The CDR3: CASSRTGGGQSNQPQHF. The CDR3 coding sequence is TGTGCCAGCAGTAGGACAGGAGGAGGTCAGAGCAATCAGCCCCAGCATTTT.

The rearrangement links TRBV4-3 to TRBJ2-3, with TRBD2 identical over 9 bases. In germline, CDR1 is LGHNA, CDR2 YSLEER. Trimming cost V 1 base and J 5 bases; bases outside gene matches: 7. The CDR3 runs to 16 residues. The CDR3 coding sequence is TGCGCCAGCAGCCAAGTCGCTGCGGGGGGGCGAGATACGCAGTATTTT. Translating gives CASSQVAAGGRDTQYF.